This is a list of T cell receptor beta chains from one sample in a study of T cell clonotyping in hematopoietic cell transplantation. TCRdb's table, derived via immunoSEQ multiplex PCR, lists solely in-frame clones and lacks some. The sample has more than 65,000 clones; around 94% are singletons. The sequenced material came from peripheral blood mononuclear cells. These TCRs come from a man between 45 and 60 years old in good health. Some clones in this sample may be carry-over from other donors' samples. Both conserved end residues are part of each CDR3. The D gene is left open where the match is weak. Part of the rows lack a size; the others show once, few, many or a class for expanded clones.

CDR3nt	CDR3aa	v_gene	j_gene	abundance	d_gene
TGTGCCAGCAGTGAAAAACCTAGCTCCTACAATGAGCAGTTCTTC	CASSEKPSSYNEQFF	TRBV6-1	TRBJ2-1	once	NA
TGTGCCAGCAGCCAAGAAAGGGGAGGTGGAAACACCATATATTTT	CASSQERGGGNTIYF	TRBV4-2	TRBJ1-3	NA	NA
TGTGCCAGCAGCTTGGCGGGGGTAGTAGTTCAGCCCCAGCATTTT	CASSLAGVVVQPQHF	TRBV5-5	TRBJ1-5	NA	NA
TGTGCCAGCAGTCCGGGACTTAATTCACCCCTCCACTTT	CASSPGLNSPLHF	TRBV6-1	TRBJ1-6	NA	NA
TGCGCCAGCAGCGAGGGACAGTACCAAAATGAAAAACTGTTTTTT	CASSEGQYQNEKLFF	TRBV5-1	TRBJ1-4	once	TRBD1
TGTGCCATCAGTGATAGGGGGGCCACTGAAGCTTTCTTT	CAISDRGATEAFF	TRBV10-3	TRBJ1-1	NA	NA
TGTGCCAGCAGCCTCGACAGGGGTGGCTACACCTTC	CASSLDRGGYTF	TRBV5-6	TRBJ1-2	NA	TRBD1
TGCGCCAGCAAGGACATAACAGGAGAAAAACTGTTTTTT	CASKDITGEKLFF	TRBV4-1	TRBJ1-4	NA	NA
TGTGCCTCTGAACAGGGGGATGGCTACACCTTC	CASEQGDGYTF	TRBV21-1	TRBJ1-2	NA	NA
TGTGCCAGCAGCTTAGTAATCAGGGACCGCGGGGAGCTGTTTTTT	CASSLVIRDRGELFF	TRBV7-2	TRBJ2-2	NA	NA
TGCAGCGTTGATGGCAGGGAAGAAACACTAAACTACGAGCAGTACTTC	CSVDGREETLNYEQYF	TRBV29-1	TRBJ2-7	NA	NA
TGTGCCAGCAGCCGGGGACAGGGGGATTCACCCCTCCACTTT	CASSRGQGDSPLHF	TRBV7-6	TRBJ1-6	NA	TRBD1
TGTGCCAGCAGTACGGACAGGGGAGAGTCCTACGAGCAGTACTTC	CASSTDRGESYEQYF	TRBV27	TRBJ2-7	once	TRBD1
TGTGCCAGCAGTTACTCGATAGTGGGACTACCCTACGAGCAGTACTTC	CASSYSIVGLPYEQYF	TRBV6-5	TRBJ2-7	NA	TRBD2
TGTGCCTGGAGTGTACGAGCGGCGACCGGGGAGCTGTTTTTT	CAWSVRAATGELFF	TRBV30	TRBJ2-2	NA	NA
TGTGCCAGCAGCTTTCAAGGAGGGGCTTTTGGGGGCTACACCTTC	CASSFQGGAFGGYTF	TRBV7-2	TRBJ1-2	few	NA
TGCGCCAGCAGCTTGGCCATTTGGTCCACAGTGGGCGAGCAGTACTTC	CASSLAIWSTVGEQYF	TRBV5-1	TRBJ2-7	NA	NA
TGTGCCAGCAGCTCACAGCTGGGAAATTCACCCCTCCACTTT	CASSSQLGNSPLHF	TRBV7-2	TRBJ1-6	NA	NA
TGCGCCAGCAGCGGACAGACAGGGGAGGGTGAAAAACTGTTTTTT	CASSGQTGEGEKLFF	TRBV5-1	TRBJ1-4	NA	TRBD1
TGCGCCAGCAGCCAAGATCCCCCGACAGGGTCTGGGGCCAACGTCCTGACTTTC	CASSQDPPTGSGANVLTF	TRBV4-3	TRBJ2-6	NA	TRBD1
TGTGCCAGCAGCTTAATGGCGGGAATCACAGATACGCAGTATTTT	CASSLMAGITDTQYF	TRBV7-3	TRBJ2-3	NA	NA
TGTGCCAGCAGTGAGGGGACACCTCATCAGCCCCAGCATTTT	CASSEGTPHQPQHF	TRBV2	TRBJ1-5	few	NA
TGCAGCGTTGTACCGAGGGGACGGGCCGGAAAGGCCCAGTACTTC	CSVVPRGRAGKAQYF	TRBV29-1	TRBJ2-5	NA	NA
TGTGCCAGCACCGCGGACTCCACAGATACGCAGTATTTT	CASTADSTDTQYF	TRBV7-2	TRBJ2-3	once	NA
TGTGCCAGCAGTATCCCCCGGGGGGCTAACTATGGCTACACCTTC	CASSIPRGANYGYTF	TRBV28	TRBJ1-2	once	NA
TGTGCCAGTGTTGCCCAACAGGGGGCACAAGCTTTCTTT	CASVAQQGAQAFF	TRBV2	TRBJ1-1	NA	TRBD1
TGTGCCAGCAGCCAAGGGACAGGGAGGAACGAGCAGTACTTC	CASSQGTGRNEQYF	TRBV11-3	TRBJ2-7	NA	TRBD1
TGTGCCAGCAGTTACTCGATCGGTGGAACAGATACGCAGTATTTT	CASSYSIGGTDTQYF	TRBV6-5	TRBJ2-3	NA	NA
TGTGCCAGCGGCACAGAGCTGACTGGAAACACCATATATTTT	CASGTELTGNTIYF	TRBV25-1	TRBJ1-3	NA	NA
TGTGCCAGCAGCTCGGGTAGCAATCAGCCCCAGCATTTT	CASSSGSNQPQHF	TRBV28	TRBJ1-5	NA	NA
TGTGCCAGCAGTGAACCGGGACGGCAAGAGACCCAGTACTTC	CASSEPGRQETQYF	TRBV6-1	TRBJ2-5	NA	NA
TGTGCCTGGAGTGATTGGGGGAGCTACGAGCAGTACTTC	CAWSDWGSYEQYF	TRBV30	TRBJ2-7	NA	NA
TGTGCCTGGAGTGTGGGACGATCTGGGGCCAACGTCCTGACTTTC	CAWSVGRSGANVLTF	TRBV30	TRBJ2-6	NA	NA
TGTGCCAGCAGCTTAGGATCCCGAGGACAAGAGACCCAGTACTTC	CASSLGSRGQETQYF	TRBV7-2	TRBJ2-5	NA	NA
TGTGCCAGCAGTTTATCGGCAGGGGGCATTGAAGCTTTCTTT	CASSLSAGGIEAFF	TRBV27	TRBJ1-1	once	TRBD1
TGTGCCACCCGGGCGGGGGGTCGAGACAATGAGCAGTTCTTC	CATRAGGRDNEQFF	TRBV7-2	TRBJ2-1	NA	TRBD2
TGTGCCAGCAGATCTAGCGGGACTTTCTCCTACAATGAGCAGTTCTTC	CASRSSGTFSYNEQFF	TRBV2	TRBJ2-1	NA	TRBD2
TGTGCCAGCAGCTTTGGACAGACGAACACCGGGGAGCTGTTTTTT	CASSFGQTNTGELFF	TRBV13	TRBJ2-2	NA	NA
TGTGCCATCAGTGAGGGCAGGCCAGAAAAACTGTTTTTT	CAISEGRPEKLFF	TRBV10-3	TRBJ1-4	NA	NA
TGTGCCAGCGGGGGAACGGGGGGGCAAGAGACCCAGTACTTC	CASGGTGGQETQYF	TRBV7-2	TRBJ2-5	NA	TRBD2
TGTGCCAGCAGCGTTCAGGAAAACACTGAAGCTTTCTTT	CASSVQENTEAFF	TRBV7-2	TRBJ1-1	few	NA
TGTGCCATCGGGGAGGGACAGGGGGCGAGCGAGCAGTACTTC	CAIGEGQGASEQYF	TRBV2	TRBJ2-7	NA	TRBD1
TGCAGCGTGGGTCAAACTAGCGGGAAAGGGGCCCAGTACTTC	CSVGQTSGKGAQYF	TRBV29-1	TRBJ2-5	NA	TRBD2
TGTGCCAGCAGGTCTGACACCTACGAGCAGTACTTC	CASRSDTYEQYF	TRBV7-8	TRBJ2-7	NA	NA
TGTGCCAGCAGTTACACAGCAGGGGCGGCCAACGAGCAGTACTTC	CASSYTAGAANEQYF	TRBV6-5	TRBJ2-7	NA	NA
TGTGCCATCAGTGGTCCCGGGACAGGGGTAGACTTTAGAGGGCAGTACTTC	CAISGPGTGVDFRGQYF	TRBV10-3	TRBJ2-7	NA	TRBD1
TGTGCCACCGGCCCCCTAGCGCTTAGGGAGTACAATGAGCAGTTCTTC	CATGPLALREYNEQFF	TRBV27	TRBJ2-1	NA	NA
TGTGCCAGCAGTTCCCGCAGGACGGCTTTCTTT	CASSSRRTAFF	TRBV28	TRBJ1-1	NA	NA
TGTGCCAGCAGTTACACTTCTCCCGGGGCCAACGTCCTGACTTTC	CASSYTSPGANVLTF	TRBV6-5	TRBJ2-6	NA	NA
TGTGCCAGCAGCCGGGACAGGGCTTCTGAAGCTTTCTTT	CASSRDRASEAFF	TRBV7-3	TRBJ1-1	NA	TRBD1
TGTGCCAGCGGACTAGCGGGGGGCTACCAAGAGACCCAGTACTTC	CASGLAGGYQETQYF	TRBV27	TRBJ2-5	NA	TRBD2
TGTGCCAGCAGCTTATCGACAGGGGGCTACAATGAGCAGTTCTTC	CASSLSTGGYNEQFF	TRBV7-2	TRBJ2-1	NA	TRBD1
TGTGCCACCCACACGGGGGACACTGAAGCTTTCTTT	CATHTGDTEAFF	TRBV6-6	TRBJ1-1	NA	NA
TGTGCCAGTAGTAGAGTACACGTCGGCTCTGGGGCCAACGTCCTGACTTTC	CASSRVHVGSGANVLTF	TRBV19	TRBJ2-6	NA	NA
TGTGCCAGTACCCCCGGGACAACAGCTAACTATGGCTACACCTTC	CASTPGTTANYGYTF	TRBV19	TRBJ1-2	NA	NA
TGTGCCAGCCGTAACAGGGCCCAAGAGACCCAGTACTTC	CASRNRAQETQYF	TRBV27	TRBJ2-5	NA	NA
TGCGCCAGCAGCCAAGGTGCCTGGAGAGAAGAGACCCAGTACTTC	CASSQGAWREETQYF	TRBV4-3	TRBJ2-5	NA	NA
TGTGCCAGCAGTTACATGCTCGACACTGAAGCTTTCTTT	CASSYMLDTEAFF	TRBV6-5	TRBJ1-1	NA	NA
TGTGCCAGCAGCCCCTCCTCCAATACGCAGTATTTT	CASSPSSNTQYF	TRBV7-2	TRBJ2-3	NA	NA
TGCAGCGTCCCAGGGGGACTAGCGGGGGGACCCGGGGAGCTGTTTTTT	CSVPGGLAGGPGELFF	TRBV29-1	TRBJ2-2	NA	TRBD2